The 23 T cell receptor beta chains presented below share a single source sample, sequenced in a study of T cell repertoires in cytomegalovirus infection. Their antigens are not known. Via MiXCR, TCRdb re-called the reads, giving one row per CDR3 protein. Of about 160,000 distinct CDR3 sequences detected, about 20% appear once; the ten largest clones hold 25%. The input for sequencing was CD8+ T cells from cultured PBMCs, taken from culture after CMV antigen stimulation. These receptors all come from a human donor in good health (CMV status not recorded). Some clones in this sample may be carry-over from other donors' samples.

The V and J genes are TRBV6-1 and TRBJ1-1; 9 positions match TRBD1. The CDR3 covers 14 residues. V lost 6 bases to trimming and J lost 1 base; unmatched junction nucleotides: 3. The germline V gene has CDR1 MNHNS and CDR2 SASEGT. The CDR3 sequence is CASRTGQGNTEAFF. The CDR3 coding sequence is TGTGCCAGCAGAACGGGACAGGGGAACACTGAAGCTTTCTTT.

The chain links TRBV7-8 to TRBJ2-7, with 9 positions matching TRBD1. The J segment lost 8 bases and the V segment lost 8 bases, leaving 7 bases of the junction unmatched. Germline V gene sequence: CDR1 SGHVS, CDR2 FQNEAQ. This CDR3 comprises 12 residues. CDR3 nucleotide sequence: TGTGCCAGCGGGACAGGGAGTCACAAGCAGTACTTC. Residues: CASGTGSHKQYF.

The chain carries TRBV6-1 and TRBJ2-3, with 8 bases aligning to TRBD1. Germline values: CDR1 MNHNS, CDR2 SASEGT. The CDR3 sequence is 14 residues long. Trimming at V came to 9 bases and at J to 4 bases, leaving 9 bases not matched to a gene. CDR3 nucleotides: TGTGCCAGTACCAGGACAGGGTCCGCAGATACGCAGTATTTT. Translating gives CASTRTGSADTQYF.

This clonotype was picked up a small number of times. This chain links TRBV27 with TRBJ1-5, with D perhaps matching TRBD1 (6 bases). The CDR3 is 16 amino acids. Looked up from germline, CDR1 is MNHEY and CDR2 is SMNVEV (reference sequence). Deletions cut 4 bases from V and 5 bases from J, with 18 bases between. DNA of the CDR3: TGTGCCAGCAGTTCGACCGTAACAGGGTCACATCAGCCCCAGCATTTT. Protein product: CASSSTVTGSHQPQHF.

J is TRBJ1-4 and V is TRBV2, with TRBD1 as a possible D gene (5 bases). Trimming took off 7 bases at V and 12 bases at J, with 18 bases between the two ends. Germline V lookup: CDR1 SNHLY, CDR2 FYNNEI. CDR3 length equals 13 residues. CDR3 in DNA: TGTGCCAGCAACCACCCCGTCCGGGGGGAACTGTTTTTT. Encoded protein: CASNHPVRGELFF.

V usage is TRBV11-2 and J usage is TRBJ2-7; D is uncertain. This CDR3 is built from 14 residues. V lost 1 base, J lost 2 bases, and 9 bases lay in between. The germline CDR1 and CDR2 sequences are SGHAT and FQNNGV. CDR3 sequence reads: CASSLGGAAYEQYF. In DNA form, the CDR3 reads TGTGCCAGCAGCTTAGGAGGCGCCGCCTACGAGCAGTACTTC.

The rearrangement links TRBV6-2 or TRBV6-3 to TRBJ1-2; 7 bases line up with TRBD1. There are 13 residues in the CDR3. The V and J ends lost 8 bases and 4 bases, in that order; junction bases with no gene match: 7. In germline, CDR1 is MNHEY, CDR2 SVGEGT. Written as DNA, the CDR3 is TGTGCCAGCGGCCGGGACAGCTCCTATGGCTACACCTTC. Protein: CASGRDSSYGYTF.

This clonotype was detected a few times. The chain has TRBV10-3 and TRBJ2-3; no firm D call. Trimming removed 4 bases from V and 1 base from J, with 18 bases in between. The CDR3 runs to 17 residues. Looked up from germline, CDR1 is ENHRY and CDR2 is SYGVKD. The CDR3 region has the DNA TGTGCCATCAGTGCGTTGGATCCGAAAGAGGGCACAGATACGCAGTATTTT. Translation gives CAISALDPKEGTDTQYF.

This clonotype was counted between two and nine times. The chain is built from TRBV6-5 and TRBJ2-1, with TRBD2 matching 11 bases. CDR1 and CDR2 from the germline V gene are MNHEY and SVGAGI. V was clipped by 2 bases and J by 3 bases; unmatched bases: 6. The CDR3 is made up of 17 amino acids. CDR3 sequence reads: CASSYRSSGGNYNEQFF. As DNA, the CDR3 is TGTGCCAGCAGTTACCGGTCTAGCGGGGGGAACTACAATGAGCAGTTCTTC.

This clonotype was recorded many times. As DNA, the CDR3 is TGTGCCAGCAGCGCCGATCCGGGACAGGGAATTAATGGCTACACCTTC. This sequence encodes CASSADPGQGINGYTF. This rearrangement joins TRBV9 to TRBJ1-2; 9 positions match TRBD1. The CDR3 loop spans 16 amino acids. V gave up 3 bases and J gave up 6 bases; unmatched junction bases: 12. From germline, CDR1 is SGDLS and CDR2 YYNGEE.

This chain uses TRBV7-8 with TRBJ1-2; D is unclear. CDR1 is SGHVS, CDR2 FQNEAQ, per germline. This CDR3 is 14 amino acids long. Trimming stripped 1 base from V and 1 base from J, with 7 bases between. CDR3 DNA: TGTGCCAGCAGCTTAGATTTCTATAACTATGGCTACACCTTC. It encodes CASSLDFYNYGYTF.

The sample holds a few counts of this clonotype. The chain carries TRBV11-1 and TRBJ2-1; 10 bases agree with TRBD2. Trimming took 5 bases from V and 7 from J; bases not matched to a gene: 11. CDR3 length: 16 residues. Germline-derived CDR1 and CDR2 are SGHAT and FQDESV (reference sequence). CDR3 residues: CASSPSRTSGENEQFF. The CDR3 nucleotides are TGTGCCAGCAGCCCTTCGAGGACTAGCGGCGAGAATGAGCAGTTCTTC.

This clonotype was observed a handful of times. This chain links TRBV7-9 with TRBJ2-2; D is uncertain. Trimming left V 7 bases short and J 5 bases short, with 8 bases between. In germline, CDR1 is SEHNR, CDR2 FQNEAQ (reference sequence). The CDR3 sequence is 12 residues long. The CDR3 loop reads CASTIGTGELFF. The CDR3 DNA is TGTGCCAGCACCATTGGAACCGGGGAGCTGTTTTTT.

This clonotype was counted only a few times. The chain carries TRBV27 and TRBJ1-5; D gene uncertain. Trimming removed 5 bases at V and 7 bases at J, with 12 bases between. Germline values: CDR1 MNHEY, CDR2 SMNVEV (reference sequence). The CDR3 is made up of 13 amino acids. This CDR3 is CASSDTEYQPQHF. CDR3 DNA sequence: TGTGCCAGCAGTGATACAGAATACCAGCCCCAGCATTTT.

This clonotype was picked up a small number of times. The V gene is TRBV7-3, the J gene TRBJ2-2, with unresolved D. This CDR3 comprises 15 residues. The V end lost 5 bases, the J end lost 4 bases, and 14 bases lay between the germline ends. The germline gives CDR1 SGHTA, CDR2 FQGTGA. Here the CDR3 DNA reads TGTGCCAGCAGCCTTCGCCCTGCCCCCACCGGGGAGCTGTTTTTT. Encoded protein: CASSLRPAPTGELFF. Based on the CDR3 plus reference TRBV7-3 and TRBJ2-2, the full variable domain is GAGVSQTPSNKVTEKGKYVELRCDPISGHTALYWYRQSLGQGPEFLIYFQGTGAADDSGLPNDRFFAVRPEGSVSTLKIQRTERGDSAVYLCASSLRPAPTGELFFGEGSRLTVL.

The CDR3 coding sequence is TGTGCCGCCGGGGTGACCGGGGAGCTGTTTTTT. It translates to CAAGVTGELFF. V and J are TRBV27 and TRBJ2-2; D possibly corresponds to TRBD2 (5 bases). From germline, CDR1 is MNHEY and CDR2 SMNVEV (reference sequence). Trimming cost V 11 bases and J 5 bases, with 9 bases left between them. CDR3 length equals 11 residues.

The chain combines TRBV6-2 or TRBV6-3 with TRBJ2-3; perhaps TRBD1 as D (5 bases). Between the trimmed V and J ends, which lost 6 bases and 0 bases, there was a span of 22 bases. Germline V CDR1 and CDR2: MNHEY, SVGEGT. The CDR3 runs 18 residues. CDR3 amino acids: CASSLDRPSTTSTDTQYF. The CDR3 nucleotides read TGTGCCAGCAGCCTCGACAGACCTTCCACTACTAGCACAGATACGCAGTATTTT.

The gene calls are TRBV7-2 and TRBJ1-5; maybe TRBD1 (5 bases). Between the trimmed V and J ends, which lost 5 bases and 2 bases, there was a span of 10 bases. The germline V gene encodes CDR1 SGHTA and CDR2 FQGNSA. The CDR3 extends over 14 amino acids. As DNA, the CDR3 is TGTGCCAGCAGCGCCCAGGGTGGCAATCAGCCCCAGCATTTT. As protein: CASSAQGGNQPQHF.

A few counts support this clonotype. This chain joins TRBV4-3 and TRBJ2-5; unclear D gene. The length of the CDR3 is 13 residues. The V end was cut by 0 bases, the J end by 7 bases, with 9 bases between. Germline assignment: CDR1 LGHNA and CDR2 YSLEER. The CDR3 DNA reads TGCGCCAGCAGCCAAGAGGACGGTTGGACCCAGTACTTC. Translation: CASSQEDGWTQYF.

The V call is TRBV27, the J call TRBJ1-3; TRBD1 might be the D (5 bases). The CDR3 covers 14 residues. CDR1 and CDR2 from the germline V gene are MNHEY and SMNVEV (reference sequence). V gave up 0 bases and J gave up 4 bases, with 7 bases separating them. CDR3 bases: TGTGCCAGCAGTTTATCCAGGGCCGGAAACACCATATATTTT. Protein sequence: CASSLSRAGNTIYF.

This clonotype occurred a few times. This rearrangement joins TRBV7-2 to TRBJ2-1; D might be TRBD1 or TRBD2, each matching 6 bases. Germline loops: CDR1 SGHTA, CDR2 FQGNSA. This CDR3 has 15 residues. The germline V and J ends were trimmed by 6 bases and 7 bases, with 19 bases remaining between them. The CDR3 here is CASSLALGGPNEQFF. The CDR3 nucleotides read TGTGCCAGCAGTTTGGCCCTTGGGGGGCCAAATGAGCAGTTCTTC.

This clonotype was observed at least ten times. The V call is TRBV28, the J call TRBJ1-3; D gene unclear. From germline, CDR1 is MDHEN and CDR2 SYDVKM. The V gene lost 11 bases and the J gene lost 4 bases, with 9 bases spanning the gap. The CDR3 runs 11 residues. CDR3 residues: CALGSGNTIYF. The CDR3 DNA reads as TGTGCCCTCGGGTCCGGAAACACCATATATTTT.

This clonotype was detected ten times or more. CDR3 sequence reads: CASSSRTSGGPANTGELFF. In DNA, the CDR3 is TGTGCCAGCAGCTCACGGACTAGCGGGGGGCCTGCGAACACCGGGGAGCTGTTTTTT. The V and J genes are TRBV7-8 and TRBJ2-2, with 14 bases fitting TRBD2. The CDR3 sequence is 19 residues long. Trimming at V came to 4 bases and at J to 0 bases, leaving 7 bases not matched to a gene. From germline, CDR1 is SGHVS and CDR2 FQNEAQ. The entire variable domain, with the rest obtained from reference TRBV7-8 and TRBJ2-2, is as follows: GAGVSQSPRYKVAKRGQDVALRCDPISGHVSLFWYQQALGQGPEFLTYFQNEAQLDKSGLPSDRFFAERPEGSVSTLKIQRTQQEDSAVYLCASSSRTSGGPANTGELFFGEGSRLTVL.